A single sample gave rise to the 13 T cell receptor beta chains below, sequenced in a study of blood T cell repertoires in COVID-19. This table comes from immunoSEQ multiplex PCR, and its TCRdb copy is limited to in-frame clones, with some not included. The sample has around 40,000 clones; about 85% are singletons. Sequencing was performed on peripheral blood. Source of these receptors: a human donor in a cohort sampled during active COVID-19.

The rearrangement joins TRBV25-1 to TRBJ1-5, with D hard to call. Trimming pared 4 bases from V and 6 bases from J, leaving 16 bases between. From germline, CDR1 is MGHDK and CDR2 SYGVNS. The CDR3 covers 15 residues. The CDR3 coding sequence is TGTGCCAGCAGTGGGGTCGGAGGTCTCGCTCAGCCCCAGCATTTT. Translating gives CASSGVGGLAQPQHF.

V gene TRBV2 combines with J gene TRBJ2-2; TRBD2 agrees at 10 bases. The V segment lost 7 bases and the J segment 4 bases; nucleotides outside the gene matches: 6. The CDR3 is 15 amino acids. Germline CDR1 is SNHLY and CDR2 is FYNNEI. CDR3 nucleotide sequence: TGTGCCAGCACGGGTCTAGCGGGGGCCACCGGGGAGCTGTTTTTT. Translation gives CASTGLAGATGELFF.

The chain recombines TRBV5-1 with TRBJ2-2; 8 positions agree with TRBD1. This CDR3 is built from 16 residues. V was pared by 5 bases and J by 4 bases, with 10 bases of the junction left unmatched. Per germline, CDR1 SGHRS and CDR2 YFSETQ. CDR3 amino acids: CASSQGQGLGTGELFF. CDR3 bases: TGCGCCAGCAGTCAAGGACAGGGACTTGGCACCGGGGAGCTGTTTTTT.

This clone showed up just once. V and J are TRBV7-3 and TRBJ2-2, with D tentatively TRBD1 (5 bases). V lost 6 bases, J lost 3 bases, and 11 bases lay in between. Germline lookup yields CDR1 SGHTA and CDR2 FQGTGA. The CDR3 spans 14 residues. The CDR3 DNA sequence: TGTGCCAGCAGTCCAGTGGGGCACACCGGGGAGCTGTTTTTT. As protein: CASSPVGHTGELFF.

The rearrangement uses TRBV6-5 and TRBJ1-2; 7 nucleotides agree with TRBD1. The CDR3 runs 14 residues. V lost 4 bases and J lost 5; bases outside the gene matches: 7. Per germline, CDR1 MNHEY and CDR2 SVGAGI. CDR3 coding DNA: TGTGCCAGCAGTTTTCGCAGGGGGGTTTATGGCTACACCTTC. Residues: CASSFRRGVYGYTF.

The V call is TRBV2, the J call TRBJ2-7, with 7 positions matching TRBD2. With 4 bases clipped from V and 3 bases from J, the junction kept 3 bases outside the gene matches. The CDR3 has 13 residues. Looked up from germline, CDR1 is SNHLY and CDR2 is FYNNEI. CDR3 sequence reads: CASSVPGGYEQYF. CDR3 coding DNA: TGTGCCAGCAGTGTCCCGGGGGGCTACGAGCAGTACTTC.

J is TRBJ2-7 and V is TRBV13, with 11 bases lining up with TRBD1. With 6 bases clipped from V and 4 bases from J, the junction kept 8 bases outside the gene matches. The CDR3 spans 15 residues. Germline CDR1 reads PRHDT; CDR2 reads FYEKMQ (reference sequence). The CDR3 sequence is CASRDGGQGAYEQYF. The CDR3 nucleotides read TGTGCCAGCAGGGATGGAGGACAGGGGGCTTACGAGCAGTACTTC.

CDR3 loop: CASSQGTRSSEQYF. CDR3 bases: TGTGCCAGCAGCCAAGGGACTAGATCGTCCGAGCAGTACTTC. This chain uses TRBV3-1 (or the pseudogene TRBV3-2) with TRBJ2-7; 7 nucleotides agree with TRBD2. Germline CDR1 reads LGHDT; CDR2 reads YNNKEL (reference sequence). Trimming at V came to 1 base and at J to 6 bases, leaving 6 bases not matched to a gene. CDR3 size: 14 residues.

The chain uses TRBV6-5 and TRBJ1-6; 8 bases match TRBD1. Germline trimming cut 6 bases from V and 11 bases from J; bases unmatched to any gene: 9. CDR1 is MNHEY, CDR2 SVGAGI, per germline. This CDR3 has 14 amino acids. DNA for the CDR3: TGTGCCAGCAGCCAGACGGACAGGGAGACACCCCTCCACTTT. Protein: CASSQTDRETPLHF.

The chain couples TRBV11-3 to TRBJ2-5, with D maybe TRBD1 (5 bases). V was cut by 1 base and J by 4 bases, with 7 bases left in between. Looked up from germline, CDR1 is SGHNT and CDR2 is YENEEA. The CDR3 loop spans 13 amino acids. The CDR3 DNA follows: TGTGCCAGCAGCTTAGGGGGCCGAGAGACCCAGTACTTC. Translation: CASSLGGRETQYF.

The chain is built from TRBV5-1 and TRBJ2-7; tentatively, D is TRBD1 (5 bases). The CDR3 has 13 residues. The germline V and J ends were trimmed by 0 bases and 6 bases, with 10 bases remaining between them. Germline assignment: CDR1 SGHRS and CDR2 YFSETQ. For the CDR3, the DNA is TGCGCCAGCAGCTTGGAAGGGGAACGCGAGCAGTACTTC. It is translated as CASSLEGEREQYF.

The V call is TRBV9, the J call TRBJ1-6, with TRBD1 as a possible D gene (5 bases). The V and J ends lost 4 bases and 8 bases respectively, with 16 bases between them. CDR1 is SGDLS and CDR2 is YYNGEE in the germline V gene. The CDR3 consists of 15 residues. The CDR3 region has the DNA TGTGCCAGCAGCCCCCTCGGGGGACCGGATTCACCCCTCCACTTT. It codes for CASSPLGGPDSPLHF. The entire variable domain, with the rest obtained from reference TRBV9 and TRBJ1-6, is as follows: DSGVTQTPKHLITATGQRVTLRCSPRSGDLSVYWYQQSLDQGLQFLIQYYNGEERAKGNILERFSAQQFPDLHSELNLSSLELGDSALYFCASSPLGGPDSPLHFGNGTRLTVT.

The chain has TRBV18 and TRBJ2-2, with a tentative D call TRBD2 (6 bases). CDR1 KGHSH and CDR2 LQKENI come from the germline V gene. The CDR3 runs 14 residues. Trimming removed 6 bases from V and 4 bases from J, with 12 bases in between. The CDR3 reads CASSRGGGTGELFF. For the CDR3, the DNA is TGTGCCAGCTCGCGGGGAGGTGGCACCGGGGAGCTGTTTTTT.